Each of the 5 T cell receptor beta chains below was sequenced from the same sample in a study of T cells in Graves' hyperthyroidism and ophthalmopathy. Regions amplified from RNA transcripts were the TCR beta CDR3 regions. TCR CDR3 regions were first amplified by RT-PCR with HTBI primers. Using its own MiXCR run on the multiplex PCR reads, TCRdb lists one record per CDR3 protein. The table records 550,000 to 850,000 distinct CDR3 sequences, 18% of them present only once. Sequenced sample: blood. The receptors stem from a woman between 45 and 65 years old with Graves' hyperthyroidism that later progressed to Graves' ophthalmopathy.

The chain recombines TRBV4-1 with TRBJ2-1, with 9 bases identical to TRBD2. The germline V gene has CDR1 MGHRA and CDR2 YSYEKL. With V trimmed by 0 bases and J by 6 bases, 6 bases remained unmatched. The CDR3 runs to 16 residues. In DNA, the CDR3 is TGCGCCAGCAGCCAAGAGGTGCGGGGGGGCCTCAATGAGCAGTTCTTC. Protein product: CASSQEVRGGLNEQFF.

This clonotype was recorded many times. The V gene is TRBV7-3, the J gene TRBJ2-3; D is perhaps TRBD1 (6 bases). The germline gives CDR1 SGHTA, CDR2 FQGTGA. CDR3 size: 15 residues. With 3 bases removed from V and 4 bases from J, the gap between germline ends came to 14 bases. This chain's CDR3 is CASSFSNRVADTQYF. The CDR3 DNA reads TGTGCCAGCAGCTTTTCGAACAGGGTCGCAGATACGCAGTATTTT. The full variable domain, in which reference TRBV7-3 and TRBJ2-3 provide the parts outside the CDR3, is GAGVSQTPSNKVTEKGKYVELRCDPISGHTALYWYRQSLGQGPEFLIYFQGTGAADDSGLPNDRFFAVRPEGSVSTLKIQRTERGDSAVYLCASSFSNRVADTQYFGPGTRLTVL.

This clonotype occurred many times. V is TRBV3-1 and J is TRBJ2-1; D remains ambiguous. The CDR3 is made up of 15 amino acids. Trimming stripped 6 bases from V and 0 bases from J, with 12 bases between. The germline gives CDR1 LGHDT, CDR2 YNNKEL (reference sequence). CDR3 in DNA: TGTGCCAGCAGACCCGAGGTGGGCTCCTACAATGAGCAGTTCTTC. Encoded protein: CASRPEVGSYNEQFF.

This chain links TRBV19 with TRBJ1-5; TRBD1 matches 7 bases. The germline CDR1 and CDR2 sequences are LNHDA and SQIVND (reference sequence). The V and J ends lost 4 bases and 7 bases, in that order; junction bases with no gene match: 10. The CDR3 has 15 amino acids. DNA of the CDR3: TGTGCCAGTAGTAGGCAGACAGGGTTCGAACAGCCCCAGCATTTT. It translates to CASSRQTGFEQPQHF.

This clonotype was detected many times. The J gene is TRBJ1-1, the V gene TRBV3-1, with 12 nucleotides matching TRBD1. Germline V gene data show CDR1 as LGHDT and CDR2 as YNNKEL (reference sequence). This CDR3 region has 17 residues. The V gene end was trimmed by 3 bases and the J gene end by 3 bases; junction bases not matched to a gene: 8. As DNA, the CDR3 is TGTGCCAGCAGCCAGCCGGGACAGGGGGCTGGGCACACTGAAGCTTTCTTT. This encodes CASSQPGQGAGHTEAFF.